Described below is a single TCR beta chain sequence and its context. Its recognized antigen is unknown. No base quality information exists; no much larger clone differs at one position. These data belong to a study of post-analysis software for immune sequencing data (dated by TCRdb to between 2014 and 2017). General notes on the study: The recorded disease courses included relapsing-remitting, secondary progressive and progressive-relapsing multiple sclerosis, and some patients had no subtype annotation. The patient repertoires were compared against approximately ten previously published healthy control repertoires obtained from donors aged 6 to 25 years. A subset of samples was prepared in parallel using single-end sample barcoding, then pooled and co-amplified after Illumina adapter ligation. General study outcomes and caveats: The control group was slightly older than the multiple sclerosis patient group. Patients showed significantly higher frequencies than controls for a handful of TRBV segments, among them TRBV5-6, TRBV5-1 and TRBV20-1. Significantly lower normalized Chao1 diversity was found in multiple sclerosis patients than in controls, suggesting substantial peripheral T-cell clonal expansion. Direct clustering with F measure revealed strong co-clustering of samples prepared in the same batch, which led to a batch-effect correction.

Its CDR3 holds 15 amino acids, cysteine through phenylalanine. Only the CDR3 region is kept as DNA, spanning 45 bases read in frame from base 1. Per the germline V gene, MNHEY is the CDR1 and SVGAGI is the CDR2. Trimming accounts for 0 bases at V and 9 bases at J, while the number of junction bases matched to no gene is 6. Libraries were prepared through PCR. Instrument used: Illumina HiSeq 2500. Unique molecular identifiers were incorporated into TCR beta cDNA libraries to reduce PCR and sequencing biases. Per 1 to 10 million input T cells, around 500,000 cDNA molecules were obtained, such that each molecule approximated one T cell. Patient libraries were prepared and sequenced with the same protocol used for the earlier healthy control dataset. Within a given batch, samples were prepared together, multiplexed and sequenced on the same HiSeq lane. As for how the authors treated the data: Raw barcoded reads were processed with MIGEC, and single-read molecular identifier groups were discarded before consensus assembly and CDR3 extraction. Clonotype tables were post-analysed with VDJtools, normalizing diversity by down-sampling all datasets to the smallest sample size. Repertoire overlap clustering matched CDR3 amino acid but not nucleotide sequences to correct batch-related cross-sample contamination. TCRdb reprocessing: public reads trimmed at Q25 with fastp, clones called with MiXCR, in-frame beta chains kept. All rows with the same CDR3 protein become a single entry with the most common DNA and genes. The V and J calls and clone size are TCRdb's, not the authors'. This sample has about 430,000 distinct CDR3 sequences in its table, and 39% of those were observed once. The ten largest clones represent less than 10% of the sample.

To demonstrate the VDJtools post-analysis software, TCR beta repertoires were profiled from the peripheral blood of about a dozen young patients with multiple sclerosis. Multiple sclerosis patients were children and adolescents aged about 6 to 16 years. Sequencing input: blood. The V and J segments used are TRBV6-5 and TRBJ2-7; TRBD1 aligns with 12 central bases. The TCR was taken from a girl aged 2-9 years with multiple sclerosis. The DNA sequence is as follows: TGTGCCAGCAGTTACTCGGGACAGGGGGCTTGGGGGCAGTACTTC. This sequence encodes CASSYSGQGAWGQYF.